The rows below give T cell receptor beta chains drawn from one sample of a study of CD8+CD57+ T cells in acquired aplastic anemia. TCRdb re-called the reads through MiXCR, storing one row per CDR3 protein. Among 250,000 or so distinct CDR3 sequences listed, around half were seen once. The sequenced material came from sorted CD4+, CD8+, or CD8+CD57+ T cells (not recorded which) from PBMCs. These receptors all come from a human donor with aplastic anemia. Both conserved end residues are part of each CDR3. The D gene is left open where the match is weak. Size values are once, few and many counts, or a class for expanded clones, and some rows have none.

D gene	clone size	V gene	J gene	CDR3 protein	CDR3 DNA
.	many	TRBV5-1	TRBJ2-6	CASSQTTETGANVLTF	TGCGCCAGCAGCCAAACAACAGAGACTGGGGCCAACGTCCTGACTTTC
.	once	TRBV7-2	TRBJ1-1	CTSGPTETLNTEAFF	TGTACCAGCGGCCCTACAGAAACCTTGAACACTGAAGCTTTCTTT
.	.	TRBV28	TRBJ1-5	CASSPITGFRQPQHF	TGTGCCAGCAGTCCTATCACAGGGTTTCGGCAGCCCCAGCATTTT
.	few	TRBV6-5	TRBJ2-2	CASSYSLLEEYTGELFF	TGTGCCAGCAGTTACTCACTCCTTGAAGAGTACACCGGGGAGCTGTTTTTT
.	.	TRBV4-1	TRBJ2-2	CASSQLPDSVTGELFF	TGCGCCAGCAGCCAACTGCCGGACTCCGTAACCGGGGAGCTGTTTTTT
.	many	TRBV7-9	TRBJ2-7	CASSGAFHEQYF	TGTGCCAGCTCAGGGGCATTCCACGAGCAGTACTTC
TRBD1	.	TRBV3-1	TRBJ2-7	CASGSRQGVDEQYF	TGTGCCAGCGGTTCCCGACAGGGGGTCGACGAGCAGTACTTC
.	many	TRBV9	TRBJ1-1	CASSLEFF	TGTGCCAGCAGCCTAGAGTTCTTT
.	.	TRBV15	TRBJ1-4	CATSRDSLSNEKLFF	TGTGCCACCAGCAGAGATTCGCTGAGTAATGAAAAACTGTTTTTT
TRBD1	many	TRBV20-1	TRBJ1-1	CSAREGLRTGVNTEAFF	TGCAGTGCTAGAGAAGGGCTAAGGACAGGGGTGAACACTGAAGCTTTCTTT
TRBD2	.	TRBV5-6	TRBJ2-3	CASSPSGGLDTQYF	TGTGCCAGCAGCCCTAGCGGGGGGCTAGATACGCAGTATTTT
.	.	TRBV7-2	TRBJ2-1	CASSLAGSGGYPYSEQFF	TGTGCCAGCAGCTTAGCGGGTTCTGGAGGGTACCCCTACAGTGAGCAGTTCTTC
.	many	TRBV6-1	TRBJ2-7	CASSEGTVQNPGEQYF	TGTGCCAGCAGTGAAGGGACAGTTCAGAATCCGGGCGAGCAGTACTTC
.	.	TRBV19	TRBJ2-1	CASKVGPSSYNEQFF	TGTGCCAGTAAGGTCGGGCCTAGCTCCTACAATGAGCAGTTCTTC
TRBD2	few	TRBV7-9	TRBJ2-5	CASSAGTSGGGGGQETQYF	TGTGCCAGCAGCGCGGGGACTAGCGGGGGGGGGGGGGGGCAAGAGACCCAGTACTTC
TRBD1	.	TRBV2	TRBJ1-2	CAVQTGGYTF	TGTGCCGTACAGACAGGGGGCTACACCTTC
.	many	TRBV19	TRBJ2-7	CASSPSGGREQYF	TGTGCCAGTAGTCCGTCAGGGGGGCGGGAGCAGTACTTC
.	few	TRBV15	TRBJ1-1	CATSREALTEAFF	TGTGCCACCAGCAGAGAGGCTCTCACTGAAGCTTTCTTT
TRBD1	many	TRBV13	TRBJ2-7	CASSTETGYYEQYF	TGTGCCAGCAGCACAGAGACAGGGTACTACGAGCAGTACTTC
.	.	TRBV5-4	TRBJ1-2	CASSLVRNNYGYTF	TGTGCCAGCAGCTTGGTTCGGAACAACTATGGCTACACCTTC
.	.	TRBV5-1	TRBJ2-7	CASSLEGGGAYEQYF	TGCGCCAGCAGCTTGGAGGGGGGAGGTGCCTACGAGCAGTACTTC
.	many	TRBV25-1	TRBJ2-1	CASSEGPTEQFF	TGTGCCAGCAGTGAAGGCCCGACAGAACAGTTCTTC
.	many	TRBV19	TRBJ2-2	CASTAGLANTGELFF	TGTGCCAGTACCGCGGGACTCGCGAACACCGGGGAGCTGTTTTTT
TRBD1	.	TRBV10-2	TRBJ1-2	CASSENRGGYGYTF	TGCGCCAGCAGTGAAAACAGGGGTGGATATGGCTACACCTTC
.	.	TRBV12-3/TRBV12-4	TRBJ1-6	CASSAGIVNSPLHF	TGTGCCAGCAGCGCCGGGATCGTTAATTCACCCCTCCACTTT
.	.	TRBV7-9	TRBJ2-7	CASSSNRWGRGSYEQYF	TGTGCCAGCAGTTCAAACCGGTGGGGACGCGGCTCCTACGAGCAGTACTTC
TRBD1	.	TRBV20-1	TRBJ2-7	CSASFGTGNAYEQYF	TGCAGTGCTAGCTTCGGGACAGGGAATGCCTACGAGCAGTACTTC
.	.	TRBV24-1	TRBJ1-2	CATSDFGDGNGYTF	TGTGCCACCAGTGATTTCGGGGATGGGAATGGCTACACCTTC
.	.	TRBV24-1	TRBJ1-5	CATSDGGETQHF	TGTGCCACCTCCGACGGCGGGGAGACCCAGCATTTT
.	few	TRBV12-5	TRBJ2-4	CASGWLGTPGSNIQYF	TGTGCTAGTGGTTGGTTAGGCACTCCGGGGTCCAACATTCAGTACTTC
.	.	TRBV19	TRBJ1-1	CASSSLFEAFF	TGTGCCAGTAGTTCGCTATTCGAAGCTTTCTTT
.	many	TRBV29-1	TRBJ2-7	CSVEVEEAYEQYF	TGCAGCGTTGAAGTTGAGGAGGCCTACGAGCAGTACTTC
TRBD1	.	TRBV7-2	TRBJ1-6	CASSLPGQPYSPLHF	TGTGCCAGCAGCTTACCGGGACAGCCCTATTCACCCCTCCACTTT
TRBD2	.	TRBV5-1	TRBJ2-7	CASSLGPAGGYEQYF	TGCGCCAGCAGCTTGGGTCCAGCGGGAGGCTACGAGCAGTACTTC
TRBD1	.	TRBV19	TRBJ2-2	CASSLGQSNSGELFF	TGTGCCAGTAGTTTGGGACAGTCCAACTCCGGGGAGCTGTTTTTT
TRBD2	.	TRBV7-8	TRBJ2-1	CASSPPGLAGGRGEQFF	TGTGCCAGCAGCCCACCCGGACTAGCGGGGGGGCGTGGTGAGCAGTTCTTC
.	many	TRBV14	TRBJ2-7	CASSQEAGFFDEQYF	TGTGCCAGCAGCCAAGAGGCGGGATTCTTTGACGAGCAGTACTTC
TRBD1	few	TRBV27	TRBJ1-2	CASRKKYRGHGYTF	TGTGCCAGCAGGAAAAAGTACAGGGGGCATGGCTACACCTTC
.	.	TRBV25-1	TRBJ2-7	CASSWRGITGGEQYF	TGTGCCAGCAGTTGGAGGGGGATTACCGGGGGCGAGCAGTACTTC
.	.	TRBV29-1	TRBJ1-2	CSANPNNRKGDGYTF	TGCAGCGCCAATCCCAACAACAGGAAAGGGGATGGCTACACCTTC
.	many	TRBV2	TRBJ1-2	CASSSPGLSYGYTF	TGTGCCAGCAGCTCGCCGGGACTGAGTTATGGCTACACCTTC
.	.	TRBV30	TRBJ1-6	CAVQATNSPLHF	TGTGCCGTACAGGCGACTAATTCACCCCTCCACTTT
.	many	TRBV11-2	TRBJ1-3	CASSLSLATRNTIYF	TGTGCCAGCAGCTTAAGTTTGGCAACAAGAAACACCATATATTTT
.	many	TRBV20-1	TRBJ1-2	CSARDTANYGYTF	TGCAGTGCTAGAGATACGGCTAACTATGGCTACACCTTC